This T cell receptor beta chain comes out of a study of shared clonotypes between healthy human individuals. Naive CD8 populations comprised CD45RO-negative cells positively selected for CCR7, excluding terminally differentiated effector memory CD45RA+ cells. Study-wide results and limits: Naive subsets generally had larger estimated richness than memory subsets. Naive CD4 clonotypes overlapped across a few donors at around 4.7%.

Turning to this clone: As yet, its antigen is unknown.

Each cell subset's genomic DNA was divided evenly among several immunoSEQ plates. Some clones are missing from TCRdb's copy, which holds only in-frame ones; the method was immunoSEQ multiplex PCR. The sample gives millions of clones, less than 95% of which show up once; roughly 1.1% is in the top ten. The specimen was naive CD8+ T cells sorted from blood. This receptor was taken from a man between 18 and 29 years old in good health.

The CDR3 protein is CASSRFASGKVDTGELFF. DNA for the CDR3: TGTGCCAGCAGCCGATTCGCTAGCGGGAAGGTAGACACCGGGGAGCTGTTTTTT. The V call is TRBV11-3, the J call TRBJ2-2; 9 nucleotides align to TRBD2. Germline trimming cut 5 bases from V and 3 bases from J; bases unmatched to any gene: 13. The CDR3 sequence is 18 residues long. Germline lookup yields CDR1 SGHNT and CDR2 YENEEA.